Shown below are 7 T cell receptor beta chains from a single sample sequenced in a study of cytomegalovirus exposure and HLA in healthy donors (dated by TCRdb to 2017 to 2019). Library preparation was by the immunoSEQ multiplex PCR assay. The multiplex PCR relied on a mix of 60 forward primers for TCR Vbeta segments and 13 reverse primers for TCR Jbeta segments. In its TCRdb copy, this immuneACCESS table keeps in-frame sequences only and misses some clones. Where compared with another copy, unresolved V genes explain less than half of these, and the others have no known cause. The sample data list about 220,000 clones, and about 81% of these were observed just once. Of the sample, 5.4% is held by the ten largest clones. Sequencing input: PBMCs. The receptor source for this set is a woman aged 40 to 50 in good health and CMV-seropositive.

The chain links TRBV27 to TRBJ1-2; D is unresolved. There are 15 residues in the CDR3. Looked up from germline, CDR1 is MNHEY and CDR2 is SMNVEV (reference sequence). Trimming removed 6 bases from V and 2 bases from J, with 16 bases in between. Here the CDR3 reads CASRAPGLLNYGYTF. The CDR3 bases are TGTGCCAGCAGGGCCCCCGGACTTTTGAACTATGGCTACACCTTC.

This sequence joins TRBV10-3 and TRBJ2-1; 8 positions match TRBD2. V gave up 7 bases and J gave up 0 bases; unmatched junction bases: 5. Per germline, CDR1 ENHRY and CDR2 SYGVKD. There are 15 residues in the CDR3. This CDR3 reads CAITPGGSSYNEQFF. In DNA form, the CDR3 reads TGTGCCATCACCCCGGGAGGGAGCTCCTACAATGAGCAGTTCTTC.

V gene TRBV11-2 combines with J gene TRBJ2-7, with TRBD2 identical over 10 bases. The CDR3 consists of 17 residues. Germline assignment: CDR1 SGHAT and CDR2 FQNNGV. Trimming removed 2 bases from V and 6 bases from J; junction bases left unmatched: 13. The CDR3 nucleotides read TGTGCCAGCAGCTTATATAGGCCCGCTAGCGGGAGCGGCGAGCAGTACTTC. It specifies CASSLYRPASGSGEQYF. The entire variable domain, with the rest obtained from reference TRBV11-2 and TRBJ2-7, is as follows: EAGVAQSPRYKIIEKRQSVAFWCNPISGHATLYWYQQILGQGPKLLIQFQNNGVVDDSQLPKDRFSAERLKGVDSTLKIQPAKLEDSAVYLCASSLYRPASGSGEQYFGPGTRLTVT.

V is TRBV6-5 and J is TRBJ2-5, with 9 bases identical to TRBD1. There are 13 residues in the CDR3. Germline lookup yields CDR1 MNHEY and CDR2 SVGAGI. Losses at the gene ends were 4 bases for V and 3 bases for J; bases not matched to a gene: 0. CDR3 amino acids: CASSWTGEETQYF. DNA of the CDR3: TGTGCCAGCAGTTGGACAGGGGAAGAGACCCAGTACTTC.

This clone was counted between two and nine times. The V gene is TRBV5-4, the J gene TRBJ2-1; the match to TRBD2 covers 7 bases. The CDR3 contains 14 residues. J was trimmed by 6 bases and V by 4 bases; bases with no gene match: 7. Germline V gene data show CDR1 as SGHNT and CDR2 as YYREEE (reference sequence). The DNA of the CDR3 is TGTGCCAGCAGCGCGGGAGTAGTCGGCAATGAGCAGTTCTTC. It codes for CASSAGVVGNEQFF. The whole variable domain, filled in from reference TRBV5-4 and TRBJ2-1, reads ETGVTQSPTHLIKTRGQQVTLRCSSQSGHNTVSWYQQALGQGPQFIFQYYREEENGRGNFPPRFSGLQFPNYSSELNVNALELDDSALYLCASSAGVVGNEQFFGPGTRLTVL.

In DNA, the CDR3 is TGTGCCTGGAGTGTAACCCTCGGGACAGGGGGCGGCTACACCTTC. This encodes CAWSVTLGTGGGYTF. The genes are TRBV30 and TRBJ1-2, with 12 bases fitting TRBD1. Germline V gives CDR1 GTSNPN, CDR2 SVGIG (reference sequence). Losses at the gene ends were 0 bases for V and 8 bases for J; bases not matched to a gene: 7. This CDR3 has 15 amino acids.

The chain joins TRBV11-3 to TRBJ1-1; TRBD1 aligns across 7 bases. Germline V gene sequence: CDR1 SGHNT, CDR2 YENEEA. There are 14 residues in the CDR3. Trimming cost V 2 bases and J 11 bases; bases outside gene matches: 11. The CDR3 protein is CASSLYATTGEAFF. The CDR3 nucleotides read TGTGCCAGCAGCTTATACGCGACAACAGGGGAGGCTTTCTTT. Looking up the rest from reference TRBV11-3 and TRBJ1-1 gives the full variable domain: EAGVVQSPRYKIIEKKQPVAFWCNPISGHNTLYWYLQNLGQGPELLIRYENEEAVDDSQLPKDRFSAERLKGVDSTLKIQPAELGDSAVYLCASSLYATTGEAFFGQGTRLTVV.